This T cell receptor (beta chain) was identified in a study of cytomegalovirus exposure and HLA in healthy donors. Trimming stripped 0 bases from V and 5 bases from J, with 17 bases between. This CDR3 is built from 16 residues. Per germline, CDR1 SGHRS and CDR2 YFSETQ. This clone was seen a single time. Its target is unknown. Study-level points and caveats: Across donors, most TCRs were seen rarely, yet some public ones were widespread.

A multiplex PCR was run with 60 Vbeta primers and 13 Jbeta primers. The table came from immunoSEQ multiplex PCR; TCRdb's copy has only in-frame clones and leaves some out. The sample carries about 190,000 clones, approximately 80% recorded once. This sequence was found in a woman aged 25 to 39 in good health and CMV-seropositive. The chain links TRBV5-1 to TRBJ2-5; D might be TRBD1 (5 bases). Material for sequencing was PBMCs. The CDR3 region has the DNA TGCGCCAGCAGCTTGGCCAGTCGGGCTGGGGCGGAGACCCAGTACTTC. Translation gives CASSLASRAGAETQYF.